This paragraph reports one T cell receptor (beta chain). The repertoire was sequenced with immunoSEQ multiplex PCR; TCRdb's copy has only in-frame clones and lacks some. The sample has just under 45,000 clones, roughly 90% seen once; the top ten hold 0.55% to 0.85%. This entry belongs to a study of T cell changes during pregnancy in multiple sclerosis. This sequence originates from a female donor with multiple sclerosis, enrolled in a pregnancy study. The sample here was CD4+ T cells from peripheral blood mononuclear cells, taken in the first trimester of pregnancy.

This CDR3 is CASRSGMYQETQYF. CDR3 sequence (DNA): TGTGCCAGCCGTAGCGGGATGTACCAAGAGACCCAGTACTTC. The gene calls are TRBV2 and TRBJ2-5; 8 positions match TRBD2. The CDR3 length is 14 residues. The V gene's germline CDR1 is SNHLY and CDR2 FYNNEI. Trimming cost V 8 bases and J 0 bases; bases outside gene matches: 5.